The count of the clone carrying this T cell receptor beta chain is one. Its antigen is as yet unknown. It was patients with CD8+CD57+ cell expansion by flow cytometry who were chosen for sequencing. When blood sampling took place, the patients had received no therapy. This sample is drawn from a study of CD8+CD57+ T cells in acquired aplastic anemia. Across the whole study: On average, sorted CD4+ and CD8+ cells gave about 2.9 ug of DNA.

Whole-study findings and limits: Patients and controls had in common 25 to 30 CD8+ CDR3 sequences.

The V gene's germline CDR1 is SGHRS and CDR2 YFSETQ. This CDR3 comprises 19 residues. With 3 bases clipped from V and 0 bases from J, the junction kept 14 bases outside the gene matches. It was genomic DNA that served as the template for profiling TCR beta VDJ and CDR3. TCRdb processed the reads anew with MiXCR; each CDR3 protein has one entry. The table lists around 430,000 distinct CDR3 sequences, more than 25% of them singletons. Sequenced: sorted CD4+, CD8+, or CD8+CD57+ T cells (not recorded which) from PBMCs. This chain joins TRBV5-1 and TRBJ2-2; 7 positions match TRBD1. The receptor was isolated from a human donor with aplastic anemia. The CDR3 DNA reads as TGCGCCAGCAGCTCCTATTGGGACAGTAAGGTCGCGAACACCGGGGAGCTGTTTTTT. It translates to CASSSYWDSKVANTGELFF.